Sequencing of this T cell receptor beta chain was carried out in a study of cytomegalovirus exposure and HLA in healthy donors. Details on this clone: A read error may produce the germline difference seen at one junction end.

Germline CDR1 is SEHNR and CDR2 is FQNEAQ (reference sequence). The CDR3 is 15 amino acids. PCR primers comprised 60 Vbeta and 13 Jbeta primers. TCRdb's copy holds only in-frame clones and misses some; the assay was immunoSEQ multiplex PCR. The table has about 60,000 clones, less than 85% seen once. The TCR was taken from an older woman in good health and CMV-seropositive. The source material was PBMCs. This chain joins TRBV7-9 and TRBJ1-4, with TRBD1 matching 7 bases. As DNA, the CDR3 is TGTTCCAGCAGCGGGGAGACAGGGTCTAATGAAAAACTGTTTTTT. It encodes CSSSGETGSNEKLFF.